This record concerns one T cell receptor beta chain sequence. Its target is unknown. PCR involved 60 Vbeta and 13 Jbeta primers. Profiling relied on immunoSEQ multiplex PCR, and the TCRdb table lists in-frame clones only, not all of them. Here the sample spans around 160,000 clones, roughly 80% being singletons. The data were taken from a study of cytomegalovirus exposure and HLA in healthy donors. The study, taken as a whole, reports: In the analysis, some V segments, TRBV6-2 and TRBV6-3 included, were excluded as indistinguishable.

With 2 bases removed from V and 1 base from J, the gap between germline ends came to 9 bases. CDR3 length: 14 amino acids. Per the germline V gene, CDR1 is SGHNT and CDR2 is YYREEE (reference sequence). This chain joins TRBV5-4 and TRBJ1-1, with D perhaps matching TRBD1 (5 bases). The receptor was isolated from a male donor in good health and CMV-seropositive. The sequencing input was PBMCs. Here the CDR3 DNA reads TGTGCCAGCAGCTTCAGGGATACGAACACTGAAGCTTTCTTT. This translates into CASSFRDTNTEAFF.